The clone carrying this T cell receptor beta chain was recorded once. The protocol was immunoSEQ multiplex PCR, while the TCRdb copy is restricted to in-frame clones and leaves out a portion. The data contain approximately 110,000 clones, roughly 90% of them singletons. Losses at the gene ends were 4 bases for V and 10 bases for J; bases not matched to a gene: 6. This CDR3 contains 13 residues. Germline assignment: CDR1 SEHNR and CDR2 FQNEAQ (reference sequence). This sample stems from a study of T cell responses to AZD1222 COVID-19 vaccine. The source of this sequence is an adult in good health. The gene calls are TRBV7-9 and TRBJ2-1; 8 bases are shared with TRBD1. The source was peripheral blood, collected on day 0 of AZD1222 vaccination. CDR3 nucleotides: TGTGCCAGCAGCTCACAGGGGGTGAGAGAGCAGTTCTTC. It codes for CASSSQGVREQFF.